This T cell receptor (beta chain) was captured by sequencing in a study of response to subunit inactivated influenza vaccine. There are a few counts of this clonotype. TCRdb reprocessed the RT-PCR reads with MiXCR, giving one entry per CDR3 protein. This sample has around 250,000 distinct CDR3 sequences, with 9.5% to 15% found just once. Sequencing used non-naive T cells sorted from PBMCs, obtained 14 to 15 days before vaccination. The source of this sequence is a man aged 50 to 59 who received an inactivated influenza vaccine.

The CDR3 DNA follows: TGTGCCACCAGCAGAGATGTCAAGTCCACAGATACGCAGTATTTT. Encoded protein: CATSRDVKSTDTQYF. V and J are TRBV15 and TRBJ2-3; D is ambiguous. Trimming removed 0 bases at V and 2 bases at J, with 9 bases between. CDR3 size: 15 residues. CDR1 and CDR2 (germline): LNHNV, YYDKDF (reference sequence).